A selection of T cell receptor beta chains follows, all from one sample in a study of T cell repertoires in ileal Crohn's disease. Repertoires were generated with immunoSEQ multiplex PCR, while TCRdb's copy carries only in-frame clones and drops some. The sample has around 7,000 clones, about four fifths seen once. The sequencing input was ileal tissue. All receptors derive from an adult with Crohn's disease. CDR3s include the opening cysteine and the closing phenylalanine or tryptophan. D genes are given only for firm matches. Clone size is stated in some rows and not others, as once, few, many or a class when expanded.

NA	NA	TRBJ2-1	TRBV6-1	TGTGCCAGCAGGGTTACAGGGATCTCCTACAATGAGCAGTTCTTC	CASRVTGISYNEQFF
NA	NA	TRBJ1-1	TRBV6-6	TGTGCCAGCAGTTACGCGGGGTTGAACACTGAAGCTTTCTTT	CASSYAGLNTEAFF
TRBD2	few	TRBJ2-7	TRBV6-6	TGTGCCAGCAGTTCAACCGGACTAGCGGCCTACGAGCAGTACTTC	CASSSTGLAAYEQYF
NA	NA	TRBJ2-7	TRBV21-1	TGTGCCAGCAGCAAAGCGCTAAGTACGGGACAGGACCTCTACGAGCAGTACTTC	CASSKALSTGQDLYEQYF
TRBD2	NA	TRBJ2-1	TRBV5-1	TGCGCCAGCAGCTTGGTTGGGTCCGGGACTACTCACAATGAGCAGTTCTTC	CASSLVGSGTTHNEQFF
NA	NA	TRBJ2-3	TRBV11-2	TGTGCCAGCAGCTCGCAGAATACGCAGTATTTT	CASSSQNTQYF
TRBD1	NA	TRBJ1-1	TRBV27	TGTGCCAGCAGTTTACAAGGCCCAGGGGGTTACACTGAAGCTTTCTTT	CASSLQGPGGYTEAFF
NA	NA	TRBJ2-1	TRBV5-6	TGTGCCAGCAGCTTGTCCTTGGAGGGGGGGTCTTACAATGAGCAGTTCTTC	CASSLSLEGGSYNEQFF
TRBD2	NA	TRBJ2-1	TRBV9	TGTGCCAGCAGCGTAGCTAGCGGGGGGGCGGGAACTTACAATGAGCAGTTCTTC	CASSVASGGAGTYNEQFF
NA	NA	TRBJ1-1	TRBV6-5	TGTGCCAGCAGTTACTCGAAGTTCACTGAAGCTTTCTTT	CASSYSKFTEAFF
NA	NA	TRBJ2-1	TRBV29-1	TGCAGCGTTGAATATAGGGCCTACAATGAGCAGTTCTTC	CSVEYRAYNEQFF
TRBD2	NA	TRBJ2-1	TRBV7-6	TGTGCCAGCGTGGTCGATAGCGGGGTTGGTGAGCAGTTCTTC	CASVVDSGVGEQFF